This T cell receptor (beta chain) came from a study of blood T cell repertoires in COVID-19. Some clones are missing from TCRdb's copy, which holds only in-frame ones; the method was immunoSEQ multiplex PCR. The data contain approximately 88,000 clones, about 85% of them singletons. The CDR3 totals 15 residues. The germline V gene encodes CDR1 SGHTA and CDR2 FQGNSA. The ends were cut back, 1 base at V and 7 bases at J, with 16 bases in the middle. This TCR was sampled from a woman in her seventies with acute or convalescent COVID-19. The rearrangement joins TRBV7-2 to TRBJ1-1, with D possibly TRBD1 on 5 matching bases. Source material: peripheral blood. This chain's CDR3 is CASSLVGQGGFEAFF. CDR3 DNA: TGTGCCAGCAGCTTAGTAGGGCAGGGTGGCTTTGAAGCTTTCTTT.